The 3 T cell receptor beta chains listed next were all sequenced from one sample in a study of T cells in localized non-small cell lung cancer. TCRdb keeps only in-frame clones here, not all; method: immunoSEQ multiplex PCR. The table shows over 2,000 clones, with 25% to 30% occurring only once. Sequences were derived from normal lung tissue next to the tumor, sampled before any cancer treatment. The source is a man aged 35 to 69 with stage III lung adenocarcinoma.

The CDR3 here is CAWSVLGGQETQYF. The CDR3 region has the DNA TGTGCCTGGAGTGTACTGGGGGGACAAGAGACCCAGTACTTC. The gene calls are TRBV30 and TRBJ2-5, with a tentative D call TRBD2 (6 bases). Per germline, CDR1 GTSNPN and CDR2 SVGIG (reference sequence). V was cut by 0 bases and J by 2 bases, with 10 bases left in between. The CDR3 consists of 14 residues.

The V call is TRBV11-3, the J call TRBJ2-3; 11 bases are shared with TRBD2. Germline trimming cut 3 bases from V and 4 bases from J; bases unmatched to any gene: 6. Per the germline V gene, CDR1 is SGHNT and CDR2 is YENEEA. The CDR3 length is 16 residues. CDR3 amino acids: CASSFLIAGGPDTQYF. The CDR3, as DNA: TGTGCCAGCAGCTTTCTGATAGCGGGAGGGCCAGATACGCAGTATTTT.

This clone was detected ten times or more. The chain uses TRBV7-5 and TRBJ2-3; whether TRBD2, the table's D call, matches the DNA was not checked. TRBV7-5 is a documented pseudogene. CDR3 length: 16 amino acids. The CDR3 DNA is TGTGCCAGCATTCCGATGCGGGGCCCTAGCACAGATACGCAGTATTTT. This translates into CASIPMRGPSTDTQYF.